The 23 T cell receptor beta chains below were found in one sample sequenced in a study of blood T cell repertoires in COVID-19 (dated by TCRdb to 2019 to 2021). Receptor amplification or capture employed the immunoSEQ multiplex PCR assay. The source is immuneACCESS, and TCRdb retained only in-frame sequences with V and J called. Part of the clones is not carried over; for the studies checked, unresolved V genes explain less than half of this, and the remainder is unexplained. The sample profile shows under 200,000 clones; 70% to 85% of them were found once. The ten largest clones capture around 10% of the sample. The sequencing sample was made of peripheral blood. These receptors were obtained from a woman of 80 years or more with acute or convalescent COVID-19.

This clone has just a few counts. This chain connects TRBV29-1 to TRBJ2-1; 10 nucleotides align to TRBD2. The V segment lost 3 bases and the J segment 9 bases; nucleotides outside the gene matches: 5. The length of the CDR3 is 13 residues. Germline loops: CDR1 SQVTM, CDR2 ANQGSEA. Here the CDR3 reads CSVDVAGGFEQFF. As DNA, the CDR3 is TGCAGCGTTGACGTAGCGGGGGGATTTGAGCAGTTCTTC.

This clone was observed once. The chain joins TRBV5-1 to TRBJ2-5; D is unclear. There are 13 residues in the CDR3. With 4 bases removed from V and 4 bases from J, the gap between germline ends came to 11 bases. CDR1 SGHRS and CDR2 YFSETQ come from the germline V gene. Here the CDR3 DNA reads TGCGCCAGCAGCCCAGACTCGAGAGAGACCCAGTACTTC. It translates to CASSPDSRETQYF.

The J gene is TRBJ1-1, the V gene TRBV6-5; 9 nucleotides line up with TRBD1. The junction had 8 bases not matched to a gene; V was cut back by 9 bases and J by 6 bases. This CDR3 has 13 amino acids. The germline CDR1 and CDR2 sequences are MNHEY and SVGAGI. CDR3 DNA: TGTGCCAGTCAACAGGGGGCGACCCCTGAAGCTTTCTTT. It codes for CASQQGATPEAFF.

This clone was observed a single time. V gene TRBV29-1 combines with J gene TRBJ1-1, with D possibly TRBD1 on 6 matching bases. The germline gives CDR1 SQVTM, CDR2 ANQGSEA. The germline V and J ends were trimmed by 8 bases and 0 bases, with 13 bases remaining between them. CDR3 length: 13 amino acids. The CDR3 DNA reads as TGCAGCACAAGGGACATAGTGAACACTGAAGCTTTCTTT. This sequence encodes CSTRDIVNTEAFF.

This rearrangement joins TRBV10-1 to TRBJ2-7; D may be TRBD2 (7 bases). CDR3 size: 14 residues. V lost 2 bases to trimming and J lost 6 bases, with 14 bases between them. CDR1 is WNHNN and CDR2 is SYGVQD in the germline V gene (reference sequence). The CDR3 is CASSEEGGAGEQYF. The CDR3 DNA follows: TGCGCCAGCAGTGAGGAGGGGGGGGCTGGCGAGCAGTACTTC.

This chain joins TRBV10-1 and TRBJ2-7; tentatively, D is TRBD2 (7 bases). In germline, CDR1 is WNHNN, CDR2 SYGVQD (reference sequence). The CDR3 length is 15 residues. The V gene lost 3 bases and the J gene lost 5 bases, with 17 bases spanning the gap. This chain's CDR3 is CASSEGFRGGDEQYF. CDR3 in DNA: TGCGCCAGCAGTGAAGGTTTTAGGGGGGGCGACGAGCAGTACTTC.

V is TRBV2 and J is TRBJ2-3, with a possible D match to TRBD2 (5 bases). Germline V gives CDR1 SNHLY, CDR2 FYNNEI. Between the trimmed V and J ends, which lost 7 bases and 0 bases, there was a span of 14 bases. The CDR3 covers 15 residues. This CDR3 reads CASTRPSGSTDTQYF. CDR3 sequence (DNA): TGTGCCAGCACCCGACCCTCGGGGAGCACAGATACGCAGTATTTT.

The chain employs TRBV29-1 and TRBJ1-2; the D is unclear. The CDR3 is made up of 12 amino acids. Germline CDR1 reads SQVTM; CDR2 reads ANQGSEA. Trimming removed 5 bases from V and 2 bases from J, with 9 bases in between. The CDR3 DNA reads TGCAGCGTTAGAACGGGGAACTATGGCTACACCTTC. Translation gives CSVRTGNYGYTF.

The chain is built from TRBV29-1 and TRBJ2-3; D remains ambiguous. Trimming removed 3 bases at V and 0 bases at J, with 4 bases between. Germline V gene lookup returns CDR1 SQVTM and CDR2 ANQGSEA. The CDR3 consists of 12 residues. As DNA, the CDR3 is TGCAGCGTTGACCCTAGCACAGATACGCAGTATTTT. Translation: CSVDPSTDTQYF.

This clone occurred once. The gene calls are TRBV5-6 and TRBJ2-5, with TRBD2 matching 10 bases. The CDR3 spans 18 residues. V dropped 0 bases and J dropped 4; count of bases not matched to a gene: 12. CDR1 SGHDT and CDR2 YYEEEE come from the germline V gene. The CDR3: CASSLGLAGAARGETQYF. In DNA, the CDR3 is TGTGCCAGCAGCTTGGGGCTAGCGGGGGCCGCTAGAGGAGAGACCCAGTACTTC.

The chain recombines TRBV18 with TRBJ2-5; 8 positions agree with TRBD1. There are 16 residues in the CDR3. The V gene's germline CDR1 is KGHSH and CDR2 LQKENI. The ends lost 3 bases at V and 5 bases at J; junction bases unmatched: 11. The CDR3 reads CASSPPGQGEGETQYF. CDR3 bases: TGTGCCAGCTCACCCCCAGGACAGGGAGAGGGTGAGACCCAGTACTTC.

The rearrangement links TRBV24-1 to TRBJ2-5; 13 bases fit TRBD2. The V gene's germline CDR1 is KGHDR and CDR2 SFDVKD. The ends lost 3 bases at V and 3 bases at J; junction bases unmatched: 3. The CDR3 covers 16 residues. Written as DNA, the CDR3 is TGTGCCACCAGTGATCCCGGGACTAGCGGGGAAGAGACCCAGTACTTC. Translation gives CATSDPGTSGEETQYF.

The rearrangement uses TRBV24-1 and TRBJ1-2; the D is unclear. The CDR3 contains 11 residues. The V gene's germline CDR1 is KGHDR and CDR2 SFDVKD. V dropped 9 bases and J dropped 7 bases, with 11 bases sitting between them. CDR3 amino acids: CATSRGVGYTF. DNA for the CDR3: TGTGCCACCTCGCGCGGGGTTGGCTACACCTTC.

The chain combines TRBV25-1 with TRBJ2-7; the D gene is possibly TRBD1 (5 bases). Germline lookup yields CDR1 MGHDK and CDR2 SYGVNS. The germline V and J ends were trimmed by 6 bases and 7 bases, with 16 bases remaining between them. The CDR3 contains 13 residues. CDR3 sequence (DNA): TGTGCCAGCAGCAAAAGGGGAACAGATGAGCAGTACTTC. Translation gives CASSKRGTDEQYF.

The CDR3, as DNA: TGTGCCAGCAGCTTAGCTGGAGGGACTAATTGGCAGTACTTC. It specifies CASSLAGGTNWQYF. V gene TRBV11-2 combines with J gene TRBJ2-7, with 7 bases identical to TRBD2. The V gene's germline CDR1 is SGHAT and CDR2 FQNNGV. This CDR3 is built from 14 residues. V dropped 1 base and J dropped 9; count of bases not matched to a gene: 9.

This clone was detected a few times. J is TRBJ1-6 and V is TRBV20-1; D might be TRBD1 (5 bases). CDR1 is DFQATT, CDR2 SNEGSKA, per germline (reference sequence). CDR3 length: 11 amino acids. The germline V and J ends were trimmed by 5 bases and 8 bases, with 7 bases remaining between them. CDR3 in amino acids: CSAGRDSPLHF. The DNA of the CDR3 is TGCAGTGCTGGCAGGGATTCACCCCTCCACTTT.

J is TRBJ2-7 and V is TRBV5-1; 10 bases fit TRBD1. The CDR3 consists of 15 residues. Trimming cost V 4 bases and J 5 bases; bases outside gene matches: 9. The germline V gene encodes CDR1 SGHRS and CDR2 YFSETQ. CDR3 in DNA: TGCGCCAGCAGCCAAAGAGGGGACAGGGGCCACGAGCAGTACTTC. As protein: CASSQRGDRGHEQYF.

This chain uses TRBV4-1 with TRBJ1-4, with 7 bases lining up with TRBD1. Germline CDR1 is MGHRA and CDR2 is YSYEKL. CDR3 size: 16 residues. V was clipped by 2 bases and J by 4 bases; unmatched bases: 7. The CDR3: CASSQLRQGLNEKLFF. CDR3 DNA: TGCGCCAGCAGCCAACTTAGACAGGGTCTTAATGAAAAACTGTTTTTT.

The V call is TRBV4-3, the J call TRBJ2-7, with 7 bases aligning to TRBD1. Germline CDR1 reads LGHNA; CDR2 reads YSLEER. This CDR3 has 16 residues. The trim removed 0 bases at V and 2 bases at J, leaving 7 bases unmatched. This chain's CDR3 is CASSQDRGQPAYEQYF. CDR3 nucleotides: TGCGCCAGCAGCCAAGATCGGGGACAGCCAGCCTACGAGCAGTACTTC.

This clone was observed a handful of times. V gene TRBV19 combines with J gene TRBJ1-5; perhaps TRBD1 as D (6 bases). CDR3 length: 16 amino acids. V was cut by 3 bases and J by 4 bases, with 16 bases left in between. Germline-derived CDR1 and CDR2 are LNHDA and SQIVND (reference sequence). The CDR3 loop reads CASSMVWWQGNQPQHF. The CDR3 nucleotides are TGTGCCAGTAGTATGGTATGGTGGCAGGGGAATCAGCCCCAGCATTTT.

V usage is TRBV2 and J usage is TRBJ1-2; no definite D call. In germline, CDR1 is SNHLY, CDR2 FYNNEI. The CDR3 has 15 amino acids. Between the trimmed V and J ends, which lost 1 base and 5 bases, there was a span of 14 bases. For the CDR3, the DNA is TGTGCCAGCAGTGAAGTAGCCCCATCATCATATGGCTACACCTTC. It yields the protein CASSEVAPSSYGYTF.

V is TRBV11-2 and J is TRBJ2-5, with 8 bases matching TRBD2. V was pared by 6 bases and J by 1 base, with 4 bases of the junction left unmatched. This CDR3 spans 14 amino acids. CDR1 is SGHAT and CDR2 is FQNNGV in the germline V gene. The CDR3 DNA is TGTGCCAGCAGGACCGGGACTAGCCAAGAGACCCAGTACTTC. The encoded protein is CASRTGTSQETQYF. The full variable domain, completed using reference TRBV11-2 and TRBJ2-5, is EAGVAQSPRYKIIEKRQSVAFWCNPISGHATLYWYQQILGQGPKLLIQFQNNGVVDDSQLPKDRFSAERLKGVDSTLKIQPAKLEDSAVYLCASRTGTSQETQYFGPGTRLLVL.

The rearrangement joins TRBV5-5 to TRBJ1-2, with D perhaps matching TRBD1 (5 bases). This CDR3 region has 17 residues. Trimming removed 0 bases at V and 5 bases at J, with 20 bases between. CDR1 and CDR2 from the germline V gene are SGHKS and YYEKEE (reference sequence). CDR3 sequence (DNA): TGTGCCAGCAGCTTGGAACAGACCGGCCCGGGGGTGTATGGCTACACCTTC. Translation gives CASSLEQTGPGVYGYTF.